The rows below give T cell receptor beta chains drawn from one sample of a study of blood T cell repertoires in COVID-19. Assay: immunoSEQ multiplex PCR; the TCRdb copy retains only in-frame clones and omits some. The profile shows about 200,000 clones, about 84% of them singletons. Sequencing was performed on peripheral blood. Receptor source: a woman aged 80 or over with COVID-19, enrolled during active disease. The CDR3 runs from the conserved cysteine through the conserved F or W. The D gene is left open where the match is weak. Only part of the rows carry a size: once, few, many, or a class if the clone is expanded.

size,D,J,V,DNA,CDR3
NA,NA,TRBJ2-1,TRBV29-1,TGCAGCGTTGGGAGTACCCATGAGCAGTTCTTC,CSVGSTHEQFF
once,NA,TRBJ2-7,TRBV9,TGTGCCAGCAGCGTAGGTACAGCCGTCTCCTACGAGCAGTACTTC,CASSVGTAVSYEQYF
NA,TRBD2,TRBJ2-7,TRBV5-1,TGCGCCAGCAACCGAGGGACTAGCGGAACTTACGAGCAGTACTTC,CASNRGTSGTYEQYF
few,TRBD1,TRBJ1-5,TRBV6-1,TGTGCCAGCAGAGAATTACAGGGGGCGGGTAGCAATCAGCCCCAGCATTTT,CASRELQGAGSNQPQHF
once,NA,TRBJ1-2,TRBV9,TGTGCCAGCAGCGCGGCAGGGTGGAACTATGGCTACACCTTC,CASSAAGWNYGYTF
NA,NA,TRBJ1-4,TRBV27,TGTGCCAGCAGTTTAGTAGACGCTAGTGGCGAAAAACTGTTTTTT,CASSLVDASGEKLFF
NA,NA,TRBJ2-1,TRBV15,TGTGCCACCAGCAGAGGCGGGGGCCTAACCTACAATGAGCAGTTCTTC,CATSRGGGLTYNEQFF
NA,NA,TRBJ1-2,TRBV7-9,TGTGCCAGCAGCTTAGCGGCAGGGGCTGATAGCTATGGCTACACCTTC,CASSLAAGADSYGYTF
few,TRBD1,TRBJ1-2,TRBV28,TGTGCCAGCAGCCGAATCCAGGGGGCCTACAGCGTCTATGGCTACACCTTC,CASSRIQGAYSVYGYTF
NA,NA,TRBJ1-4,TRBV18,TGTGCCAGCTCTTGGACAGAAGCAACTAATGAAAAACTGTTTTTT,CASSWTEATNEKLFF
NA,NA,TRBJ1-2,TRBV5-8,TGTGCCAGCAGCTTCTCGGGGGACCATGGCTACACCTTC,CASSFSGDHGYTF
NA,TRBD2,TRBJ2-2,TRBV27,TGTGCCAGCAGTGACGGGAGGGCGAACACCGGGGAGCTGTTTTTT,CASSDGRANTGELFF
few,TRBD2,TRBJ2-1,TRBV10-3,TGTGCCATCAGTGGCACGACTAGCGGGGATGAGCAGTTCTTC,CAISGTTSGDEQFF